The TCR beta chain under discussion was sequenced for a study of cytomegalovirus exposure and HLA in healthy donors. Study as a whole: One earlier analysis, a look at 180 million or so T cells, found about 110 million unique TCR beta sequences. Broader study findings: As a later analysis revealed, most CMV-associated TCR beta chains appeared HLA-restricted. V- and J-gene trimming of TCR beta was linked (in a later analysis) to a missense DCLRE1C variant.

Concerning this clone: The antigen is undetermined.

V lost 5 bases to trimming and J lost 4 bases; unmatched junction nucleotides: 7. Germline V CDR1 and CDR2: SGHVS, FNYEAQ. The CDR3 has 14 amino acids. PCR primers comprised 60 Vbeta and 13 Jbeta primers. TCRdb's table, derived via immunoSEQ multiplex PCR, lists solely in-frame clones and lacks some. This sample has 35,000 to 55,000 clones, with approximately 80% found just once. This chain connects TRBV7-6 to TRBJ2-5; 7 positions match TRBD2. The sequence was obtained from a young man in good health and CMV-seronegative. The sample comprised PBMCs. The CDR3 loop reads CASSRSGEGETQYF. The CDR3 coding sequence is TGTGCCAGCAGCAGGAGCGGGGAAGGAGAGACCCAGTACTTC.